The clone carrying this TCR beta chain has just a few counts. Its antigen is not identified. The sample comes from a study of monozygotic twins with cystic fibrosis. Study context: Library input was about 3 micrograms of fragmented DNA, with approximately 15 PCR cycles. Study-level findings and limits: In 13 of 16 pairs, V gene usage was closest to the co-twin's.

Assay: immunoSEQ multiplex PCR; the TCRdb copy retains only in-frame clones and omits some. The sample includes tens of thousands of clones, 84% of them seen just once. This CDR3 spans 15 amino acids. The germline gives CDR1 MNHNY, CDR2 SVGAGI (reference sequence). With 6 bases clipped from V and 4 bases from J, the junction kept 11 bases outside the gene matches. The chain uses TRBV6-6 and TRBJ1-2; TRBD1 aligns across 7 bases. This sequence originates from a girl aged 2 to 9 with cystic fibrosis. Specimen: blood. Written as DNA, the CDR3 is TGTGCCAGCAGCCCCGGACAGGATTTCATCTATGGCTACACCTTC. Encoded protein: CASSPGQDFIYGYTF.